The 25 T cell receptor beta chains reported below all come from one sample, sequenced in a study. TCRdb analysed the reads with MiXCR anew, one entry per CDR3 protein. The table shows 4,000 to 4,500 distinct CDR3 sequences, with 8% to 11% occurring only once. The specimen was CD4+ T cells from synovial fluid. The source of these receptors is a human donor with rheumatoid arthritis.

There are many counts of this clonotype. The V gene is TRBV9, the J gene TRBJ1-4; 7 bases fit TRBD1. The CDR3 sequence is 15 residues long. V gave up 0 bases and J gave up 9 bases; unmatched junction bases: 8. Germline loops: CDR1 SGDLS, CDR2 YYNGEE. The CDR3 nucleotides are TGTGCCAGCAGCGTAGGGTCTGAGACAGGGCAAAAACTGTTTTTT. Amino acid sequence: CASSVGSETGQKLFF.

For this clonotype: This may be a read error, as it is one base from a much larger clone. The genes are TRBV5-1 and TRBJ2-1, with D perhaps TRBD2 (6 bases). The V end was cut by 4 bases, the J end by 9 bases, with 17 bases between. The CDR3 is 14 amino acids. The germline V gene has CDR1 SGHRS and CDR2 YFSETQ. Here the CDR3 DNA reads TGCGCCAGCAGCCCCGGGACTTCTAACAGTGAGCAGTTCTTC. This codes for CASSPGTSNSEQFF. Based on the CDR3 plus reference TRBV5-1 and TRBJ2-1, the full variable domain is KAGVTQTPRYLIKTRGQQVTLSCSPISGHRSVSWYQQTPGQGLQFLFEYFSETQRNKGNFPGRFSGRQFSNSRSEMNVSTLELGDSALYLCASSPGTSNSEQFFGPGTRLTVL.

This clonotype came up many times. The CDR3 coding sequence is TGTGCCAGCAGGGATCTACAGGGGTCCCTGAACACTGAAGCTTTCTTT. Protein: CASRDLQGSLNTEAFF. V and J are TRBV28 and TRBJ1-1; TRBD1 matches at 7 bases. Germline-derived CDR1 and CDR2 are MDHEN and SYDVKM. This CDR3 spans 16 amino acids. V trimming: 6 bases; J trimming: 0 bases; junction bases outside the gene matches: 10. The full variable domain, its missing parts supplied by reference TRBV28 and TRBJ1-1, is DVKVTQSSRYLVKRTGEKVFLECVQDMDHENMFWYRQDPGLGLRLIYFSYDVKMKEKGDIPEGYSVSREKKERFSLILESASTNQTSMYLCASRDLQGSLNTEAFFGQGTRLTVV.

In this sample, this clonotype is medium-sized. The chain carries TRBV9 and TRBJ2-7; 8 nucleotides match TRBD2. Germline V gene lookup returns CDR1 SGDLS and CDR2 YYNGEE. V dropped 4 bases and J dropped 0; count of bases not matched to a gene: 12. CDR3 size: 17 residues. The CDR3: CASSLTGGGTNSYEQYF. The CDR3 DNA reads TGTGCCAGCAGCCTAACCGGGGGGGGGACTAACTCCTACGAGCAGTACTTC. Full variable domain (missing parts from reference TRBV9 and TRBJ2-7): DSGVTQTPKHLITATGQRVTLRCSPRSGDLSVYWYQQSLDQGLQFLIQYYNGEERAKGNILERFSAQQFPDLHSELNLSSLELGDSALYFCASSLTGGGTNSYEQYFGPGTRLTVT.

By sample fraction, this clonotype is large (0.1 to 1%). This sequence joins TRBV6-2 or TRBV6-3 and TRBJ2-2; D gene unclear. V lost 8 bases, J lost 6 bases, and 16 bases lay in between. This CDR3 region has 14 residues. The germline V gene encodes CDR1 MNHEY and CDR2 SVGEGT. This CDR3 reads CASGPWLVAGELFF. The CDR3 DNA follows: TGTGCCAGCGGACCGTGGCTGGTGGCCGGGGAGCTGTTTTTT.

A few counts support this clonotype. V and J are TRBV5-6 and TRBJ2-3; D possibly corresponds to TRBD2 (6 bases). There are 17 residues in the CDR3. V gave up 0 bases and J gave up 1 base, with 15 bases separating them. Looked up from germline, CDR1 is SGHDT and CDR2 is YYEEEE. The CDR3 spells CASSLVGGLGGTDTQYF. The DNA of the CDR3 is TGTGCCAGCAGCTTGGTGGGAGGCCTCGGTGGCACAGATACGCAGTATTTT.

Judged by abundance, this clonotype is medium-sized. V gene TRBV20-1 combines with J gene TRBJ1-5; the D gene is possibly TRBD1 (5 bases). The V gene's germline CDR1 is DFQATT and CDR2 SNEGSKA (reference sequence). CDR3 size: 15 residues. Trimming left V 3 bases short and J 4 bases short, with 16 bases between. As DNA, the CDR3 is TGCAGTGCTAGTGGGGTAGGGGCAGGGAATCAGCCCCAGCATTTT. The encoded protein is CSASGVGAGNQPQHF.

The V call is TRBV3-1, the J call TRBJ1-2, with 7 bases that match TRBD1. Germline V gene lookup returns CDR1 LGHDT and CDR2 YNNKEL (reference sequence). The junction had 8 bases not matched to a gene; V was cut back by 5 bases and J by 8 bases. The length of the CDR3 is 13 residues. DNA for the CDR3: TGTGCCAGCAGCTCTCAGACAGGGCGAGGCTACACCTTC. Translation gives CASSSQTGRGYTF.

By share, this clonotype ranks as medium-sized. The V gene is TRBV18, the J gene TRBJ1-2; weak D call: TRBD1 (5 bases). Per the germline V gene, CDR1 is KGHSH and CDR2 is LQKENI. With 2 bases removed from V and 7 bases from J, the gap between germline ends came to 11 bases. This CDR3 has 13 residues. In DNA form, the CDR3 reads TGTGCCAGCTCACCAGGGACCGGCGGTGGCTACACCTTC. As protein: CASSPGTGGGYTF. The full variable domain, in which reference TRBV18 and TRBJ1-2 provide the parts outside the CDR3, is NAGVMQNPRHLVRRRGQEARLRCSPMKGHSHVYWYRQLPEEGLKFMVYLQKENIIDESGMPKERFSAEFPKEGPSILRIQQVVRGDSAAYFCASSPGTGGGYTFGSGTRLTVV.

This clonotype is medium-sized in the sample. The rearrangement links TRBV7-3 to TRBJ2-3; 9 bases agree with TRBD2. The CDR3 loop spans 16 amino acids. Germline trimming cut 1 base from V and 6 bases from J; bases unmatched to any gene: 8. The V gene's germline CDR1 is SGHTA and CDR2 FQGTGA. The CDR3 nucleotides are TGTGCCAGCAGCTTAAATAGGGCGGGAGGGTCGGATACGCAGTATTTT. This codes for CASSLNRAGGSDTQYF.

This clonotype was found a few times. This chain joins TRBV28 and TRBJ2-3; 7 bases align to TRBD2. The CDR3 contains 17 residues. The germline gives CDR1 MDHEN, CDR2 SYDVKM. V lost 5 bases to trimming and J lost 1 base; unmatched junction nucleotides: 12. CDR3 region: CASSLSAGVVGTDTQYF. CDR3 DNA: TGTGCCAGCAGTCTAAGCGCGGGAGTGGTTGGCACAGATACGCAGTATTTT.

This clonotype is medium-sized. The chain combines TRBV6-5 with TRBJ2-5; D gene uncertain. The germline gives CDR1 MNHEY, CDR2 SVGAGI. This CDR3 has 12 residues. The V end lost 4 bases, the J end lost 4 bases, and 7 bases lay between the germline ends. The CDR3 loop reads CASSLSSETQYF. The CDR3 nucleotides read TGTGCCAGCAGTTTATCATCAGAGACCCAGTACTTC.

This clonotype was recorded at least ten times. This chain joins TRBV28 and TRBJ2-7; TRBD1 aligns across 9 bases. CDR3 length: 16 amino acids. Germline-derived CDR1 and CDR2 are MDHEN and SYDVKM. V gave up 5 bases and J gave up 4 bases; unmatched junction bases: 12. The CDR3 is CASSTRTGGGAYEQYF. For the CDR3, the DNA is TGTGCCAGCAGTACCAGAACAGGGGGCGGAGCGTACGAGCAGTACTTC.

Remarks on this clonotype: A much bigger clone sits one base away, suggesting this may be a read error. This chain joins TRBV6-1 and TRBJ2-3; D is unresolved. Trimming shortened V by 5 bases and J by 4 bases, and 16 bases separated the two germline ends. The CDR3 is made up of 15 amino acids. Germline V CDR1 and CDR2: MNHNS, SASEGT. CDR3 sequence: CASSYRERVADTQYF. CDR3 in DNA: TGTGCCAGCAGTTACCGCGAAAGGGTGGCAGATACGCAGTATTTT.

Ten or more counts support this clonotype. The chain uses TRBV27 and TRBJ2-2; no reliable D call. The length of the CDR3 is 13 residues. V lost 2 bases, J lost 3 bases, and 4 bases lay in between. In germline, CDR1 is MNHEY, CDR2 SMNVEV (reference sequence). DNA of the CDR3: TGTGCCAGCAGTTTAGAGGACACCGGGGAGCTGTTTTTT. Amino acids: CASSLEDTGELFF.

This clonotype is termed large. The chain uses TRBV6-2 or TRBV6-3 and TRBJ1-4; tentatively, D is TRBD1 (5 bases). CDR1 and CDR2 from the germline V gene are MNHEY and SVGEGT. This CDR3 contains 15 residues. V lost 6 bases to trimming and J lost 3 bases, with 14 bases between them. This CDR3 is CASSRGRLPNEKLFF. The CDR3 nucleotides read TGTGCCAGCAGCCGGGGCCGGCTGCCTAATGAAAAACTGTTTTTT.

The sample holds many counts of this clonotype. The chain joins TRBV20-1 to TRBJ2-4; 14 bases line up with TRBD2. V lost 2 bases and J lost 4; bases outside the gene matches: 4. The CDR3 contains 16 residues. Germline loops: CDR1 DFQATT, CDR2 SNEGSKA (reference sequence). DNA for the CDR3: TGCAGTGCTAGAACCGGGACTAGCGGGAGAAAAAACATTCAGTACTTC. Its translation is CSARTGTSGRKNIQYF.

This clonotype was found many times. The gene calls are TRBV6-2 or TRBV6-3 and TRBJ2-7; TRBD1 is a possible D gene (5 bases). This CDR3 is built from 15 residues. V gave up 0 bases and J gave up 3 bases, with 12 bases separating them. Per germline, CDR1 MNHEY and CDR2 SVGEGT. The CDR3 spells CASSYSRGSGYEQYF. The CDR3 nucleotides are TGTGCCAGCAGTTACTCAAGGGGTAGTGGCTACGAGCAGTACTTC.

This clonotype is medium-sized in the sample. V and J are TRBV19 and TRBJ2-7; the D is unclear. Germline CDR1 is LNHDA and CDR2 is SQIVND (reference sequence). The CDR3 consists of 13 residues. Trimming took off 3 bases at V and 0 bases at J, with 6 bases between the two ends. The CDR3 sequence: CASSMTYSYEQYF. The CDR3 coding sequence is TGTGCCAGTAGTATGACTTACTCCTACGAGCAGTACTTC. Looking up the rest from reference TRBV19 and TRBJ2-7 gives the full variable domain: DGGITQSPKYLFRKEGQNVTLSCEQNLNHDAMYWYRQDPGQGLRLIYYSQIVNDFQKGDIAEGYSVSREKKESFPLTVTSAQKNPTAFYLCASSMTYSYEQYFGPGTRLTVT.

This clonotype is medium-sized within its sample. This chain joins TRBV20-1 and TRBJ1-2, with D tentatively TRBD1 (5 bases). Germline lookup yields CDR1 DFQATT and CDR2 SNEGSKA (reference sequence). Between the trimmed V and J ends, which lost 5 bases and 6 bases, there was a span of 10 bases. The CDR3 runs to 11 residues. The CDR3 DNA reads TGCAGTGCTTGGACATTCGATGGCTACACCTTC. Encoded protein: CSAWTFDGYTF.

By frequency in the sample, this clonotype is medium-sized. The chain carries TRBV7-9 and TRBJ2-1, with TRBD2 matching over 14 bases. The CDR3 runs to 21 residues. Germline V CDR1 and CDR2: SEHNR, FQNEAQ (reference sequence). The junction had 18 bases not matched to a gene; V was cut back by 5 bases and J by 3 bases. The CDR3 nucleotides read TGTGCCAGCAGCCCGAAGGACAGAGCCGGGACTAGCGGGAGTATCTACAATGAGCAGTTCTTC. Translation: CASSPKDRAGTSGSIYNEQFF.

This clonotype was seen ten or more times. The V call is TRBV7-2, the J call TRBJ2-5; D is uncertain. V dropped 2 bases and J dropped 3 bases, with 4 bases sitting between them. Germline V gene sequence: CDR1 SGHTA, CDR2 FQGNSA. The CDR3 sequence is 12 residues long. CDR3 bases: TGTGCCAGCAGCTTACCTAAAGAGACCCAGTACTTC. This codes for CASSLPKETQYF.

This clonotype was counted at least ten times. This sequence joins TRBV5-6 and TRBJ2-1, with D perhaps TRBD1 (5 bases). The CDR3 has 15 amino acids. The ends were cut back, 2 bases at V and 0 bases at J, with 9 bases in the middle. CDR1 and CDR2 from the germline V gene are SGHDT and YYEEEE. The CDR3 region has the DNA TGTGCCAGCAGCTTTGGCAGGGACTCCTACAATGAGCAGTTCTTC. Translation gives CASSFGRDSYNEQFF. The complete variable domain, with remaining parts taken from reference TRBV5-6 and TRBJ2-1, reads DAGVTQSPTHLIKTRGQQVTLRCSPKSGHDTVSWYQQALGQGPQFIFQYYEEEERQRGNFPDRFSGHQFPNYSSELNVNALLLGDSALYLCASSFGRDSYNEQFFGPGTRLTVL.

Relative to its sample, this clonotype is medium-sized. The genes are TRBV7-2 and TRBJ1-1, with D perhaps TRBD1 (6 bases). The CDR3 is made up of 14 amino acids. CDR1 is SGHTA and CDR2 is FQGNSA in the germline V gene. V dropped 7 bases and J dropped 3 bases, with 15 bases sitting between them. The CDR3 region is CASKEQGWDTEAFF. The CDR3 region has the DNA TGTGCCAGCAAAGAACAGGGTTGGGACACTGAAGCTTTCTTT.

Concerning this clonotype itself: A much larger clone lies one base from this, so it may be a read error. The chain couples TRBV6-1 to TRBJ2-2; D is perhaps TRBD1 (5 bases). The CDR3 has 17 residues. The V end lost 4 bases, the J end lost 7 bases, and 22 bases lay between the germline ends. Germline V CDR1 and CDR2: MNHNS, SASEGT. CDR3: CASSVTDIHSDIGELFF. The CDR3 DNA is TGTGCCAGCAGTGTAACGGACATTCACTCGGACATCGGGGAGCTGTTTTTT.